This is a list of T cell receptor beta chains from one sample in a study of blood T cell repertoires in COVID-19. Sequenced by immunoSEQ multiplex PCR; TCRdb stores in-frame clones only, minus some. This table has some 100,000 clones, 70% to 90% appearing once. The specimen was peripheral blood. These receptor sequences come from a human donor in a cohort sampled during active COVID-19. Both conserved end residues are part of each CDR3. D genes are given only for firm matches. Some rows mark clone size as missing; the rest say once, few, many or name a class of expanded clone.

.,TRBJ1-5,few,TRBV20-1,TGCAGTGCTAGTTCTTCGGTAAATCAGCCCCAGCATTTT,CSASSSVNQPQHF
TRBD2,TRBJ2-5,.,TRBV14,TGTGCCAGCAGCCATCGAGGGGAGGGGACCCAGTACTTC,CASSHRGEGTQYF
.,TRBJ1-1,.,TRBV5-1,TGCGCCAGCAGCTTGGGTTGGACAGCTATGAACACTGAAGCTTTCTTT,CASSLGWTAMNTEAFF
.,TRBJ2-5,few,TRBV14,TGTGCCAGCAGCCAAGGAGGGAAGCACCAAGAGACCCAGTACTTC,CASSQGGKHQETQYF
TRBD2,TRBJ2-5,.,TRBV7-9,TGTGCCAGCAGCAAGAGCGGGAGCTGGGAGACCCAGTACTTC,CASSKSGSWETQYF
.,TRBJ2-7,once,TRBV6-1,TGTGCCAGCAGTGAAGATCGGGCCTACGAGCAGTACTTC,CASSEDRAYEQYF
TRBD2,TRBJ2-1,.,TRBV3-1/TRBV3-2,TGTGCCAGCAGCCAAGGGAGGGGCATCACCGGGGGGAATGAGCAGTTCTTC,CASSQGRGITGGNEQFF
TRBD1,TRBJ1-2,.,TRBV5-4,TGTGCCAGCAGCCCAAAGGGACAGGGGATTTCAAATGGCTACACCTTC,CASSPKGQGISNGYTF
TRBD2,TRBJ2-2,.,TRBV6-5,TGTGCCAGCTGGGCGGGGGGTCGGACCGGGGAGCTGTTTTTT,CASWAGGRTGELFF
TRBD2,TRBJ2-1,.,TRBV9,TGTGCCAGCAGCGTTAGCGGGGACTTCTACAATGAGCAGTTCTTC,CASSVSGDFYNEQFF
.,TRBJ1-1,.,TRBV9,TGTGCCAGCAGCCCCGACAGGACCAACACTGAAGCTTTCTTT,CASSPDRTNTEAFF
.,TRBJ1-5,.,TRBV10-3,TGTGCCATCAGTGAGTGGCAGGCGGGTCAGCCCCAGCATTTT,CAISEWQAGQPQHF
TRBD2,TRBJ2-1,.,TRBV3-1/TRBV3-2,TGTGCCAGCAGCCAAGACGGGCTAGCGGGGGGGCCGATCTACAATGAGCAGTTCTTC,CASSQDGLAGGPIYNEQFF
.,TRBJ1-1,.,TRBV6-2/TRBV6-3,TGTGCCAGCAGCCTACCCCGGGGGAACACTGAAGCTTTCTTT,CASSLPRGNTEAFF
TRBD1,TRBJ2-3,.,TRBV10-1,TGCGCCAGCAGTGCGAATCAGGGGACAGGGGGAGATACGCAGTATTTT,CASSANQGTGGDTQYF
.,TRBJ1-5,.,TRBV3-1/TRBV3-2,TGTGCCAGCAGCCGCCTGCCAGACAGTCAGCCCCAGCATTTT,CASSRLPDSQPQHF
.,TRBJ1-1,.,TRBV9,TGTGCCAGCAGCGTATCAGGGAACACTGAAGCTTTCTTT,CASSVSGNTEAFF
TRBD1,TRBJ1-4,.,TRBV28,TGTGCCAGCAGGCTCAGGGGGATTAATGAAAAACTGTTTTTT,CASRLRGINEKLFF
TRBD2,TRBJ2-5,.,TRBV19,TGTGCCAGTAGTAGAGGGGCTAGCGGTCAACAAGAGACCCAGTACTTC,CASSRGASGQQETQYF
.,TRBJ2-2,.,TRBV14,TGTGCCAGCAGCCAAGATCTGGGCATCGGCACCGGGGAGCTGTTTTTT,CASSQDLGIGTGELFF
.,TRBJ2-5,.,TRBV19,TGTGCCAGTAGTCAGTCAAAGGGGGAGACCCAGTACTTC,CASSQSKGETQYF
TRBD1,TRBJ2-7,.,TRBV5-6,TGTGCCAGCAGCTTACTGGACAGGGACTCCTACGAGCAGTACTTC,CASSLLDRDSYEQYF
TRBD1,TRBJ2-1,.,TRBV25-1,TGTGCCAGCAGTGATCCCGGGGGACAGGGGGCCGACAATGAGCAGTTCTTC,CASSDPGGQGADNEQFF
.,TRBJ1-5,once,TRBV19,TGTGCCAGTAGTAGGAGGGAACAGCCCCAGCATTTT,CASSRREQPQHF
.,TRBJ2-3,.,TRBV23-1,TGCGCCAGCAGTCAAAACCGGGAGCCAGATACGCAGTATTTT,CASSQNREPDTQYF
.,TRBJ1-4,.,TRBV6-5,TGTGCCAGCCACAGACGGTATAATGAAAAACTGTTTTTT,CASHRRYNEKLFF
.,TRBJ2-7,.,TRBV5-4,TGTGCCAGCAGCTTGGCCGGGGGGCGGAGGGAGCAGTACTTC,CASSLAGGRREQYF
.,TRBJ2-1,.,TRBV15,TGTGCCACCAGCAGAGATGTGGGGGCTGCAGACAATGAGCAGTTCTTC,CATSRDVGAADNEQFF
TRBD1,TRBJ1-6,.,TRBV27,TGTGCCAGCAGTTTATGGACGCCTCCACCGGGACAGGGAGGATCACCCCTCCACTTT,CASSLWTPPPGQGGSPLHF
TRBD1,TRBJ2-2,.,TRBV19,TGTGCCAGTCGCGGACAGGGGAACGGGGAGCTGTTTTTT,CASRGQGNGELFF